The clone carrying this T cell receptor beta chain was seen many times. Antigen: not known. Trimming left V 0 bases short and J 1 base short, with 6 bases between. Germline-derived CDR1 and CDR2 are SGHAT and FQNNGV. The CDR3 runs 14 residues. These data are taken from a study of Graves' ophthalmopathy and Graves' hyperthyroidism. Findings and caveats of the study: The model achieved around 67% sensitivity and 72.22% specificity for ophthalmopathy progression.

Researchers took RNA transcripts and amplified TCR beta CDR3 regions from them. RT-PCR was first run with HTBI primers, then multiplex PCR in a second round. TCRdb itself ran the multiplex PCR reads through MiXCR, one entry per CDR3 protein. In the table there are over a million distinct CDR3 sequences, about 40% of which are singletons. Material for sequencing was peripheral blood or thyroid tissue (not recorded which). V and J are TRBV11-2 and TRBJ1-1; perhaps TRBD1 as D (5 bases). This TCR was sampled from an adult man with Graves' hyperthyroidism. CDR3 nucleotides: TGTGCCAGCAGCTTAGAGACAGAGAACACTGAAGCTTTCTTT. It specifies CASSLETENTEAFF.